This T cell receptor beta chain stems from a study of cytomegalovirus exposure and HLA in healthy donors. About the research overall: A subsequent analysis reported that the 120 or so validation repertoires were produced on the same platform that had also been used for the 666 first-cohort repertoires. General study findings and limits: In vitro confirmation showed a few CMV-associated chains to be CMV antigen specific. Reported results showed that the classifier diagnosed cytomegalovirus status with high specificity and sensitivity. Despite most TCR sequences being rare, some public TCRs occurred in many donors.

Note on this clone: Antigen specificity is unknown.

Some clones are missing from TCRdb's copy, which holds only in-frame ones; the method was immunoSEQ multiplex PCR. Altogether approximately 260,000 clones are present, 80% to 90% being singletons, with the ten largest covering around 1%. This TCR was sampled from a woman aged 18-29 years in good health and CMV-seronegative. The sample was PBMCs.

This chain's CDR3 is CASRVGASNYGYTF. The CDR3 DNA is TGTGCCAGCAGGGTGGGAGCCTCTAACTATGGCTACACCTTC. V usage is TRBV27 and J usage is TRBJ1-2; unclear D gene. Germline-derived CDR1 and CDR2 are MNHEY and SMNVEV (reference sequence). Trimming pared 6 bases from V and 0 bases from J, leaving 11 bases between. The CDR3 runs to 14 residues.